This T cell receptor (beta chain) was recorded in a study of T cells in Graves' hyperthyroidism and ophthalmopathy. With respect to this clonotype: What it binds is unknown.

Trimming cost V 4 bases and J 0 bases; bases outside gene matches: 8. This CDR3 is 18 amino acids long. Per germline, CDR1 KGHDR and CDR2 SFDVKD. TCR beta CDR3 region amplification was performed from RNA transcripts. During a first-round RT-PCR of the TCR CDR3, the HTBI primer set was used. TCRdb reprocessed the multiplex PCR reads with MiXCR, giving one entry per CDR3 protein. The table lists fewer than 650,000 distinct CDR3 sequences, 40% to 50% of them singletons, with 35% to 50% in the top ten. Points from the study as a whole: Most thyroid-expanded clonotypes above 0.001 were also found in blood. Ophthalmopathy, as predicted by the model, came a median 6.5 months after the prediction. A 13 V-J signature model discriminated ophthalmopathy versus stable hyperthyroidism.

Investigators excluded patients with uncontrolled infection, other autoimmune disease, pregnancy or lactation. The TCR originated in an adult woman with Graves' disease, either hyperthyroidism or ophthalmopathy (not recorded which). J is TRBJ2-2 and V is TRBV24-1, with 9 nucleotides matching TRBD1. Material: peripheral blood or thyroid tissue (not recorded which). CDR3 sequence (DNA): TGTGCCACCAGTGACACCTCCGGACAGGGGTCGAACACCGGGGAGCTGTTTTTT. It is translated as CATSDTSGQGSNTGELFF.